Each of the 18 T cell receptor beta chains below was sequenced from the same sample in a study of vaccination effects on CD4 cells after COVID-19. The assay was immunoSEQ multiplex PCR, and TCRdb's table has in-frame clones only and misses some. The sample lists tens of thousands of clones; around 74% were seen once. Sequencing followed a ViraFEST assay step that expanded antigen-specific CD4+ T cells with viral peptide pools. When less than 11 days of culture had elapsed, CD4+ T cells were isolated. None of these healthy vaccinees had been infected with SARS-CoV-2 before vaccination. Antigens for these TCRs are unknown. The specimen was CD4+ T cells from PBMCs cultured with HCoV-NL63 spike peptides, collected before COVID-19 vaccination. The receptors originated from a human donor who received a COVID-19 vaccine.

This clone was detected only once. The CDR3 reads CASSDLGTSGLQETQYF. CDR3 nucleotide sequence: TGTGCCAGCAGTGACCTAGGGACTAGCGGGCTCCAAGAGACCCAGTACTTC. V usage is TRBV6-1 and J usage is TRBJ2-5; TRBD2 matches 12 bases. The CDR3 extends over 17 amino acids. In germline, CDR1 is MNHNS, CDR2 SASEGT. V was pared by 3 bases and J by 1 base, with 6 bases of the junction left unmatched.

This chain connects TRBV7-3 to TRBJ2-1, with TRBD1 matching over 9 bases. From germline, CDR1 is SGHTA and CDR2 FQGTGA. J lost 7 bases, V lost 3 bases, and 4 bases had no gene match. The CDR3 has 14 residues. CDR3 coding DNA: TGTGCCAGCAGCTTCGGGACAGGGTGGAATGAGCAGTTCTTC. This encodes CASSFGTGWNEQFF.

This chain uses TRBV2 with TRBJ1-2; D ambiguous. Germline lookup yields CDR1 SNHLY and CDR2 FYNNEI. Trimming pared 7 bases from V and 5 bases from J, leaving 11 bases between. The CDR3 totals 12 residues. The CDR3 here is CASMVGLYGYTF. The CDR3 DNA reads TGTGCCAGCATGGTAGGACTTTATGGCTACACCTTC.

The chain combines TRBV2 with TRBJ1-1; D gene ambiguous. Germline CDR1 is SNHLY and CDR2 is FYNNEI. Trimming shortened V by 3 bases and J by 0 bases, and 8 bases separated the two germline ends. This CDR3 is 14 amino acids long. As DNA, the CDR3 is TGTGCCAGCAGTGACGCCAGACTGAACACTGAAGCTTTCTTT. Amino acids: CASSDARLNTEAFF.

The chain employs TRBV27 and TRBJ2-2, with 9 positions matching TRBD1. The germline CDR1 and CDR2 sequences are MNHEY and SMNVEV (reference sequence). The CDR3 loop spans 16 amino acids. The V and J ends lost 5 bases and 1 base, in that order; junction bases with no gene match: 5. The CDR3, as DNA: TGTGCCAGCAGTAGGACAGGGGCGATGAACACCGGGGAGCTGTTTTTT. As protein: CASSRTGAMNTGELFF.

V usage is TRBV12-5 and J usage is TRBJ2-6; TRBD1 matches 7 bases. The J segment lost 0 bases and the V segment lost 6 bases, leaving 8 bases of the junction unmatched. CDR3 length: 17 amino acids. Germline CDR1 and CDR2: LGHNT and FRNRAP. This chain's CDR3 is CASGNPGTDSGANVLTF. CDR3 DNA sequence: TGTGCTAGTGGAAACCCCGGGACAGACTCTGGGGCCAACGTCCTGACTTTC.

The genes are TRBV14 and TRBJ2-2; TRBD2 agrees at 9 bases. The CDR3 is 15 amino acids. V lost 4 bases, J lost 0 bases, and 0 bases stayed unmatched. Germline-derived CDR1 and CDR2 are SGHDN and FVKESK. In DNA, the CDR3 is TGTGCCAGCAGCCGGACTAGCGCGAACACCGGGGAGCTGTTTTTT. Its protein product is CASSRTSANTGELFF.

This chain connects TRBV2 to TRBJ2-3; TRBD1 is a possible D gene (5 bases). Germline V gives CDR1 SNHLY, CDR2 FYNNEI. The CDR3 is made up of 15 amino acids. V gave up 6 bases and J gave up 6 bases, with 19 bases separating them. This CDR3 reads CASSPDGQSGDTQYF. The CDR3 DNA reads TGTGCCAGCAGCCCCGACGGACAATCAGGGGATACGCAGTATTTT.

This sequence joins TRBV7-9 and TRBJ2-5; 10 bases align to TRBD1. CDR3 length: 16 amino acids. V gave up 5 bases and J gave up 4 bases; unmatched junction bases: 10. Germline loops: CDR1 SEHNR, CDR2 FQNEAQ (reference sequence). This CDR3 is CASSPDRGRLSETQYF. CDR3 DNA sequence: TGTGCCAGCAGCCCAGACAGGGGGCGACTCTCAGAGACCCAGTACTTC. Using reference TRBV7-9 and TRBJ2-5 for the parts outside the CDR3, the full variable domain is DTGVSQNPRHKITKRGQNVTFRCDPISEHNRLYWYRQTLGQGPEFLTYFQNEAQLEKSRLLSDRFSAERPKGSFSTLEIQRTEQGDSAMYLCASSPDRGRLSETQYFGPGTRLLVL.

The gene calls are TRBV29-1 and TRBJ2-2; maybe TRBD2 (7 bases). V was trimmed by 4 bases and J by 1 base, leaving 10 bases between them. In germline, CDR1 is SQVTM, CDR2 ANQGSEA. The CDR3 covers 14 residues. CDR3 region: CSVGGGLNTGELFF. The CDR3 bases are TGCAGCGTTGGCGGGGGCTTGAACACCGGGGAGCTGTTTTTT.

In this sample, this clone turned up once. This rearrangement joins TRBV7-8 to TRBJ1-3; D might be TRBD1 (5 bases). Trimming pared 2 bases from V and 5 bases from J, leaving 10 bases between. This CDR3 has 14 residues. In germline, CDR1 is SGHVS, CDR2 FQNEAQ. CDR3 sequence: CASSLNQGRNTIYF. The CDR3 coding sequence is TGTGCCAGCAGCTTAAACCAGGGAAGAAACACCATATATTTT.

This clone came up a few times. The V call is TRBV19, the J call TRBJ1-2, with D possibly TRBD1 on 5 matching bases. The CDR3 extends over 14 amino acids. V shed 7 bases and J shed 0 bases, with 12 bases lying between them. Germline V gives CDR1 LNHDA, CDR2 SQIVND (reference sequence). The DNA for the CDR3 is TGTGCCAGTACCCCCGGGGCAGCTAACTATGGCTACACCTTC. This sequence encodes CASTPGAANYGYTF.

The chain carries TRBV7-8 and TRBJ2-3; D is unclear. The CDR3 contains 13 residues. V shed 6 bases and J shed 1 base, with 8 bases lying between them. Germline V gives CDR1 SGHVS, CDR2 FQNEAQ. The CDR3 DNA is TGTGCCAGCAGGAGAAGTCGCACAGATACGCAGTATTTT. Residues: CASRRSRTDTQYF.

The rearrangement joins TRBV5-1 to TRBJ2-3; no firm D call. CDR3 length: 12 amino acids. Looked up from germline, CDR1 is SGHRS and CDR2 is YFSETQ. Deletions cut 1 base from V and 2 bases from J, with 2 bases between. DNA for the CDR3: TGCGCCAGCAGCTTGCCCACAGATACGCAGTATTTT. Encoded protein: CASSLPTDTQYF.

With regard to this clone: A junction end diverges from the germline sequence, so it may reflect a read error. The CDR3 region is CATSRDSQNEKLFF. For the CDR3, the DNA is TGCGCCACCAGCCGGGACAGCCAAAATGAAAAACTGTTTTTT. The V call is TRBV4-3, the J call TRBJ1-4; 7 bases fit TRBD1. Germline V gene data show CDR1 as LGHNA and CDR2 as YSLEER. The CDR3 is 14 residues long.

This chain joins TRBV2 and TRBJ1-5, with a tentative D call TRBD1 (6 bases). The V end was cut by 3 bases, the J end by 0 bases, with 9 bases between. The germline V gene encodes CDR1 SNHLY and CDR2 FYNNEI. The CDR3 loop spans 15 amino acids. DNA for the CDR3: TGTGCCAGCAGTGACAGGGGTCATAGCAATCAGCCCCAGCATTTT. Protein sequence: CASSDRGHSNQPQHF.

The chain is built from TRBV4-1 and TRBJ1-1; 7 nucleotides match TRBD1. The CDR3 runs 15 residues. Looked up from germline, CDR1 is MGHRA and CDR2 is YSYEKL. V gave up 3 bases and J gave up 3 bases; unmatched junction bases: 7. The CDR3 DNA is TGCGCCAGCAGCCAGAACGAACAGGGGTACACTGAAGCTTTCTTT. This sequence encodes CASSQNEQGYTEAFF.

The chain recombines TRBV10-2 with TRBJ1-1; the D is unclear. CDR3 length: 13 residues. In germline, CDR1 is WSHSY, CDR2 SAAADI. V lost 10 bases and J 1 base, leaving 13 bases between the germline ends. As DNA, the CDR3 is TGCGCCACCAGGCCTCCGGAGAACACTGAAGCTTTCTTT. It is translated as CATRPPENTEAFF.